The TCR beta chain under discussion was sequenced for a study of OX40 agonist ivuxolimab in advanced cancers. In the study overall: In this cohort, patients received ivuxolimab, an agonistic anti-OX40 (CD134) antibody. Enrollees could have had prior anti-PD-1, anti-PD-L1 or anti-CTLA-4 therapy, which approximately 40% had received. Two cutaneous melanoma patients and one hepatocellular carcinoma patient, three in all, had partial responses.

The CDR3 runs 12 residues. The V gene end was trimmed by 9 bases and the J gene end by 7 bases; junction bases not matched to a gene: 2. Germline CDR1 is SGHVS and CDR2 is FNYEAQ. A word on this clone: Its antigen is undetermined.

General study findings and limits: Partial responders at 0.1-3.0 mg/kg showed near-lowest clonal expansion.

Method: immunoSEQ multiplex PCR; TCRdb's copy keeps in-frame clones and lacks some. The data hold 99,000 or so clones, with around nine tenths observed a single time. The input for sequencing was CD4+ or CD8+ T cells sorted from blood, taken in a trial of the OX40 agonist ivuxolimab. This chain uses TRBV7-6 with TRBJ2-1; 11 nucleotides match TRBD2. The sequence was collected from an adult with an advanced solid tumor such as melanoma, head and neck, liver or kidney cancer. The CDR3 nucleotides read TGTGCCAGTAGCGGGAGGGGGAATGAGCAGTTCTTC. The encoded protein is CASSGRGNEQFF.